Below are 22 T cell receptor beta chains sequenced from a single sample in a study of CD8 T cells in Susac syndrome. RNA, at roughly 0.5 to 1 ug, was reverse transcribed with random hexamers. MiXCR, run by TCRdb on the immunoSEQ multiplex PCR reads, gives a single entry per CDR3 protein. The table lists about 190,000 distinct CDR3 sequences, almost 96% of them singletons. Input material: CD4+ T cells from PBMCs. The receptors come from a human donor with Susac syndrome.

This chain links TRBV20-1 with TRBJ2-2; no firm D call. This CDR3 comprises 12 residues. Trimming removed 2 bases at V and 3 bases at J, with 4 bases between. Per the germline V gene, CDR1 is DFQATT and CDR2 is SNEGSKA (reference sequence). CDR3: CSARRDTGELFF. As DNA, the CDR3 is TGCAGTGCTAGAAGGGACACCGGGGAGCTGTTTTTT.

This chain links TRBV24-1 with TRBJ1-2, with TRBD1 matching over 7 bases. This CDR3 has 14 residues. J gave up 8 bases and V 4 bases, and 9 bases lay outside the gene matches. Germline-derived CDR1 and CDR2 are KGHDR and SFDVKD. This CDR3 is CATSDIDRDGGYTF. In nucleotides, the CDR3 is TGTGCCACCAGTGACATCGACAGGGACGGCGGCTACACCTTC.

This clonotype was seen only once. The genes are TRBV14 and TRBJ2-1; 9 nucleotides agree with TRBD2. Trimming at V came to 4 bases and at J to 8 bases, leaving 12 bases not matched to a gene. Germline CDR1 SGHDN, CDR2 FVKESK. The CDR3 is 16 residues long. This CDR3 reads CASSLRTSAFYDEQFF. The CDR3 DNA is TGTGCCAGCAGCCTAAGGACTAGCGCTTTTTACGATGAGCAGTTCTTC.

V is TRBV20-1 and J is TRBJ2-1, with TRBD2 matching over 11 bases. CDR3 length: 15 residues. The V gene's germline CDR1 is DFQATT and CDR2 SNEGSKA (reference sequence). V lost 6 bases and J lost 7; bases outside the gene matches: 11. As DNA, the CDR3 is TGCAGTGCGCAGAGGGGTAGCGGGGGGGCGAATGAGCAGTTCTTC. Translating it yields CSAQRGSGGANEQFF.

The chain has TRBV5-1 and TRBJ2-2; the match to TRBD1 covers 7 bases. The junction had 8 bases not matched to a gene; V was cut back by 3 bases and J by 3 bases. This CDR3 is built from 16 residues. The germline V gene has CDR1 SGHRS and CDR2 YFSETQ. Here the CDR3 reads CASSSTGASYTGELFF. CDR3 DNA sequence: TGCGCCAGCAGCTCCACAGGGGCTTCGTACACCGGGGAGCTGTTTTTT.

The CDR3 DNA reads TGTGCCTGGATAACGGTAGGAGACAGCTTCTCCTATGGCTACACCTTC. Translation: CAWITVGDSFSYGYTF. The V and J genes are TRBV30 and TRBJ1-2; tentative D call: TRBD1 (5 bases). CDR1 and CDR2 (germline): GTSNPN, SVGIG (reference sequence). Between the trimmed V and J ends, which lost 4 bases and 4 bases, there was a span of 22 bases. The CDR3 loop spans 16 amino acids.

V usage is TRBV20-1 and J usage is TRBJ2-7; D might be TRBD1 (6 bases). This CDR3 is built from 13 residues. Trimming cost V 3 bases and J 2 bases, with 11 bases left between them. Germline values: CDR1 DFQATT, CDR2 SNEGSKA (reference sequence). CDR3 protein: CSASGRGAYEQYF. The DNA of the CDR3 is TGCAGTGCTAGTGGCAGGGGCGCCTACGAGCAGTACTTC.

In the case of this clonotype: The junction differs from germline at one of its ends, possibly a read error. The rearrangement uses TRBV10-3 and TRBJ2-3; D is perhaps TRBD2 (5 bases). CDR1 is ENHRY, CDR2 SYGVKD, per germline. The CDR3 extends over 14 amino acids. The CDR3 DNA sequence: TGTGCCATCACTGAGGGAATAGGATCAGATACGCAGTATTTT. It codes for CAITEGIGSDTQYF.

The gene calls are TRBV2 and TRBJ2-5; the D gene could be TRBD1 or TRBD2 (5 bases each). CDR3 length equals 13 residues. Trimming removed 7 bases at V and 5 bases at J, with 14 bases between. Germline lookup yields CDR1 SNHLY and CDR2 FYNNEI. The CDR3 sequence is CASTPGRYETQYF. For the CDR3, the DNA is TGTGCCAGCACTCCGGGGCGCTACGAGACCCAGTACTTC.

The chain's CDR3 is CASSLAANFNSPLHF. CDR3 sequence (DNA): TGTGCCAGCAGTTTGGCCGCCAATTTTAATTCACCCCTCCACTTT. This chain uses TRBV27 with TRBJ1-6; D gene ambiguous. This CDR3 has 15 residues. Trimming stripped 3 bases from V and 6 bases from J, with 12 bases between. Germline CDR1 reads MNHEY; CDR2 reads SMNVEV (reference sequence).

CDR3 region: CASSSSGQSYNSPLHF. CDR3 nucleotide sequence: TGTGCCAGCAGTTCCTCGGGCCAAAGCTATAATTCACCCCTCCACTTT. V and J are TRBV6-6 and TRBJ1-6; D call uncertain. Per the germline V gene, CDR1 is MNHNY and CDR2 is SVGAGI (reference sequence). The V gene lost 4 bases and the J gene lost 3 bases, with 13 bases spanning the gap. CDR3 length: 16 residues.

A single count supports this clonotype. The V and J genes are TRBV23-1 and TRBJ2-2; D not certain. TRBV23-1 is labeled an ORF, and its function is uncertain. The V and J ends lost 4 bases and 7 bases respectively, with 7 bases between them. The CDR3 spans 12 residues. DNA for the CDR3: TGCGCCAGCAGTCCACAAATCGGGGAGCTGTTTTTT. Amino acids: CASSPQIGELFF.

The CDR3 spells CSARTETGYNSPLHF. CDR3 nucleotides: TGCAGTGCCCGGACGGAGACTGGTTATAATTCACCCCTCCACTTT. The chain recombines TRBV20-1 with TRBJ1-6; D is unclear. Germline V gene lookup returns CDR1 DFQATT and CDR2 SNEGSKA (reference sequence). The germline V and J ends were trimmed by 6 bases and 4 bases, with 16 bases remaining between them. CDR3 length: 15 amino acids.

The chain combines TRBV19 with TRBJ1-6; D possibly corresponds to TRBD1 (6 bases). Germline V lookup: CDR1 LNHDA, CDR2 SQIVND (reference sequence). The CDR3 consists of 15 residues. The germline V and J ends were trimmed by 3 bases and 7 bases, with 13 bases remaining between them. CDR3 in amino acids: CASSMNRVGNSPLHF. The DNA of the CDR3 is TGTGCCAGTAGTATGAACAGGGTGGGAAATTCACCCCTCCACTTT.

The chain joins TRBV9 to TRBJ1-6; 9 nucleotides agree with TRBD1. CDR3 length: 15 residues. V gave up 4 bases and J gave up 6 bases; unmatched junction bases: 5. Looked up from germline, CDR1 is SGDLS and CDR2 is YYNGEE. The CDR3, as DNA: TGTGCCAGCAGCACCCAGACAGGGGGTAATTCACCCCTCCACTTT. It encodes CASSTQTGGNSPLHF.

The chain recombines TRBV29-1 with TRBJ2-5; unclear D gene. Deletions cut 5 bases from V and 2 bases from J, with 18 bases between. Germline values: CDR1 SQVTM, CDR2 ANQGSEA. This CDR3 spans 15 amino acids. In nucleotides, the CDR3 is TGCAGCGTTTCCACCCTTTCTTGGGCGCAAGAGACCCAGTACTTC. Translated, it gives CSVSTLSWAQETQYF. Filled out from reference TRBV29-1 and TRBJ2-5, the complete variable domain reads SAVISQKPSRDICQRGTSLTIQCQVDSQVTMMFWYRQQPGQSLTLIATANQGSEATYESGFVIDKFPISRPNLTFSTLTVSNMSPEDSSIYLCSVSTLSWAQETQYFGPGTRLLVL.

V gene TRBV9 combines with J gene TRBJ2-5; D is unclear. Germline CDR1 and CDR2: SGDLS and YYNGEE. There are 15 residues in the CDR3. Trimming took off 2 bases at V and 2 bases at J, with 13 bases between the two ends. CDR3 residues: CASSVGLTDQETQYF. The DNA of the CDR3 is TGTGCCAGCAGCGTCGGCCTTACAGATCAAGAGACCCAGTACTTC.

The V call is TRBV6-5, the J call TRBJ1-2; the D gene is possibly TRBD1 (5 bases). The V gene lost 7 bases and the J gene lost 4 bases, with 19 bases spanning the gap. This CDR3 has 15 amino acids. Per the germline V gene, CDR1 is MNHEY and CDR2 is SVGAGI. This chain's CDR3 is CASTSTVTDSYGYTF. DNA of the CDR3: TGTGCCAGCACCTCGACAGTCACAGATTCCTATGGCTACACCTTC.

The chain links TRBV4-2 to TRBJ2-7, with TRBD1 as a possible D gene (6 bases). The CDR3 covers 14 residues. CDR1 and CDR2 (germline): LGHNA, YNFKEQ. V dropped 3 bases and J dropped 3 bases, with 12 bases sitting between them. The CDR3 is CASSHNRDVYEQYF. For the CDR3, the DNA is TGTGCCAGCAGCCATAACAGGGACGTCTACGAGCAGTACTTC.

The chain links TRBV5-1 to TRBJ1-4; a possible D gene is TRBD1 (6 bases). V was clipped by 7 bases and J by 3 bases, with 10 bases between them. The CDR3 covers 13 residues. Germline V gene data show CDR1 as SGHRS and CDR2 as YFSETQ. Written as DNA, the CDR3 is TGCGCCAGCCACCAGGGGTCTAATGAAAAACTGTTTTTT. It codes for CASHQGSNEKLFF.

The chain uses TRBV12-3 or TRBV12-4 and TRBJ2-6; no clear D. The CDR3 spans 16 residues. Trimming took 3 bases from V and 0 from J, leaving 9 bases between them. CDR3 loop: CASSFEASSGANVLTF. The CDR3 coding sequence is TGTGCCAGCAGTTTTGAGGCCAGCTCTGGGGCCAACGTCCTGACTTTC.

The V and J genes are TRBV5-4 and TRBJ2-2; TRBD2 matches at 16 bases. V lost 4 bases and J lost 7; bases outside the gene matches: 7. Germline CDR1 SGHNT, CDR2 YYREEE (reference sequence). The CDR3 extends over 17 amino acids. CDR3 region: CASSPGLAGGLGGELFF. The CDR3 nucleotides are TGTGCCAGCAGCCCGGGACTAGCGGGGGGGCTCGGCGGGGAGCTGTTTTTT.